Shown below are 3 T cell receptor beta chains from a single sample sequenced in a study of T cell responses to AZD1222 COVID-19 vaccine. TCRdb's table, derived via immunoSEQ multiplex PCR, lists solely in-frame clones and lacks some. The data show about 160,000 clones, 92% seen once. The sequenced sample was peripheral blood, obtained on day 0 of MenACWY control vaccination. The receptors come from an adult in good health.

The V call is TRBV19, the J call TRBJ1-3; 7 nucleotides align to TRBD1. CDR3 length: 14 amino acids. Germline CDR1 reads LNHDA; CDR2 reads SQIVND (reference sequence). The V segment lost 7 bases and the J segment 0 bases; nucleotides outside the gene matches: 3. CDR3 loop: CASTPGGSGNTIYF. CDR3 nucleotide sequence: TGTGCCAGTACCCCAGGGGGCTCTGGAAACACCATATATTTT.

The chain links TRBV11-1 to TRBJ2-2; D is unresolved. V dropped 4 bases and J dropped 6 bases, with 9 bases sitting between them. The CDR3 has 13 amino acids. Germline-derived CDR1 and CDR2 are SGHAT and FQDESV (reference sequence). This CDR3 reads CASSSFLPGELFF. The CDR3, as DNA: TGTGCCAGCAGCTCCTTTTTGCCCGGGGAGCTGTTTTTT.

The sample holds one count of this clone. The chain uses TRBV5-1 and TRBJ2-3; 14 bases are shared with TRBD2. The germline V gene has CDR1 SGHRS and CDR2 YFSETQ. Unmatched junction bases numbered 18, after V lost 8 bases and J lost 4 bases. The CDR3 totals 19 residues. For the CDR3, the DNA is TGCGCCAGTTCCCGACAGGGGGCGACTAGCGGGAGGGCCGCAGATACGCAGTATTTT. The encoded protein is CASSRQGATSGRAADTQYF.